Sequencing of this TCR beta chain was carried out in a study of CD8+ T cells in alopecia areata. Notes on the study in general: Higher clonality than in normal scalp was seen in lesional scalp, especially alopecia totalis/universalis.

On this clone itself: Antigen specificity is unknown.

Extraction and reverse transcription of RNA yielded cDNA as the sequencing template. TCRdb keeps only in-frame clones here, not all; method: immunoSEQ multiplex PCR. The repertoire holds 200,000 to 250,000 clones, with 57% as singletons. The trim removed 5 bases at V and 7 bases at J, leaving 11 bases unmatched. The germline V gene encodes CDR1 SGHVS and CDR2 FNYEAQ. The CDR3 consists of 15 residues. In alopecia areata patients, both lesional scalp punch biopsies and peripheral blood were collected. The receptor was isolated from a human donor with alopecia areata. The specimen was CD4+ T cells sorted from blood, collected at week 0. The chain links TRBV7-6 to TRBJ2-1, with 7 nucleotides matching TRBD2. Here the CDR3 reads CASSEYSAGVNEQFF. CDR3 nucleotides: TGTGCCAGCAGCGAGTATAGCGCGGGAGTGAATGAGCAGTTCTTC. Using reference TRBV7-6 and TRBJ2-1 for the parts outside the CDR3, the full variable domain is GAGVSQSPRYKVTKRGQDVALRCDPISGHVSLYWYRQALGQGPEFLTYFNYEAQQDKSGLPNDRFSAERPEGSISTLTIQRTEQRDSAMYRCASSEYSAGVNEQFFGPGTRLTVL.